This T cell receptor beta chain was recorded in a study of blood T cell repertoires in COVID-19. Overall study: COVID-19 samples from acute and convalescent phases originated in the United States, Italy and Spain. Sources were T cells, B-cell-depleted T cells, or PBMCs; the material itself was cDNA or gDNA.

Method: immunoSEQ multiplex PCR; TCRdb's copy keeps in-frame clones and lacks some. The top ten clones hold approximately 9% of a sample with 200,000 to 250,000 clones, under 90% of them seen once. Trimming removed 3 bases from V and 0 bases from J; junction bases left unmatched: 9. The CDR3 is 19 residues long. The V gene's germline CDR1 is KGHSH and CDR2 LQKENI. Enrolled through a virtual design, the participants were between roughly 18 and 90 years of age and came from about two dozen US areas. Cohort allocation depended upon clinical history that participants reported. Sequencing input: PBMCs or T cells enriched from blood (not recorded which). The rearrangement uses TRBV18 and TRBJ2-1, with 12 bases aligning to TRBD2. The sequence came from a woman between 50 and 59 years old with acute COVID-19. The CDR3 sequence is CASSPGTSGPQSSYNEQFF. The CDR3 region has the DNA TGTGCCAGCTCACCCGGGACTAGCGGGCCACAGAGCTCCTACAATGAGCAGTTCTTC.